The clone carrying this T cell receptor beta chain was observed once. CDR1 and CDR2 from the germline V gene are SGHRS and YFSETQ. Germline trimming cut 1 base from V and 0 bases from J; bases unmatched to any gene: 3. The CDR3 length is 15 residues. This specimen comes from a study of blood T cell repertoires in COVID-19. Study in general: PBMCs, B-cell-depleted T cells, or T cells provided the cDNA or gDNA that made up the material.

As originally analysed: Amplified reference gene primers provided the basis for estimating nucleated cell counts. Measured with immunoSEQ multiplex PCR; TCRdb has only the in-frame clones, and not every one. The V and J calls and clone size are taken from that table; D and trimming were inferred from the DNA. The sample has under 200,000 clones, approximately 91% seen once; the top ten hold roughly 2.3%. The receptor was derived from a man aged 18 to 30 with acute or convalescent COVID-19. Sequenced: peripheral blood. V is TRBV5-1 and J is TRBJ2-7, with TRBD2 matching over 8 bases. CDR3: CASSLRGGSSYEQYF. The DNA of the CDR3 is TGCGCCAGCAGCTTGCGCGGGGGGAGCTCCTACGAGCAGTACTTC.